A selection of T cell receptor beta chains follows, all from one sample in a study of CD8 T cells in Susac syndrome. TCRdb independently ran MiXCR on the immunoSEQ multiplex PCR reads; one entry per CDR3 protein. Seen here are roughly 220,000 distinct CDR3 sequences, about 94% observed once, and the top ten hold around 0.15%. The sequencing input was CD4+ T cells from PBMCs. The source is a human donor with Susac syndrome. Both conserved end residues are part of each CDR3. The D gene is left open where the match is weak. Clone size is not always given. Where it is, it says once, few, many or a class for expanded clones.

V gene	D gene	J gene	clone size	CDR3 protein	CDR3 DNA
TRBV12-3/TRBV12-4	TRBD1	TRBJ2-7	-	CASSNRGVDEQYF	TGTGCCAGTAGTAACAGGGGTGTCGACGAGCAGTACTTC
TRBV24-1	-	TRBJ1-1	-	CATRPRIGNTEAFF	TGTGCCACCAGGCCTCGAATTGGGAACACTGAAGCTTTCTTT
TRBV7-9	TRBD1	TRBJ1-6	-	CASSWDSDSGNSPLHF	TGTGCCAGCAGCTGGGACAGCGATTCGGGGAATTCACCCCTCCACTTT
TRBV20-1	TRBD2	TRBJ2-5	-	CSAPIPREGRETQYF	TGCAGTGCCCCGATCCCTCGGGAGGGGAGAGAGACCCAGTACTTC
TRBV27	-	TRBJ2-7	-	CASSPATTTRQYF	TGTGCCAGCAGTCCCGCGACCACGACACGGCAGTACTTC
TRBV4-1	-	TRBJ1-6	-	CASSRIGRGPYNSPLHF	TGCGCCAGCAGCCGAATTGGCCGGGGGCCCTATAATTCACCCCTCCACTTT
TRBV19	-	TRBJ2-1	-	CASSLSSSYNEQFF	TGTGCCAGTAGCCTCTCGAGCTCCTACAATGAGCAGTTCTTC
TRBV5-1	-	TRBJ2-7	-	CASSLSGVGSYEQYF	TGCGCCAGCAGCTTGTCCGGGGTCGGCTCCTACGAGCAGTACTTC
TRBV27	TRBD2	TRBJ2-2	-	CASRLRAGGYANTGELFF	TGTGCCAGCAGGCTTCGGGCGGGGGGCTATGCGAACACCGGGGAGCTGTTTTTT
TRBV6-5	-	TRBJ1-4	-	CASMGVRKLFF	TGTGCCAGCATGGGAGTTAGGAAACTGTTTTTT
TRBV19	-	TRBJ2-5	-	CASSGEGQETQYF	TGTGCCAGTAGTGGAGAGGGGCAAGAGACCCAGTACTTC
TRBV20-1	TRBD1	TRBJ2-7	-	CSALPRTGPDEQYF	TGCAGTGCTCTACCAAGGACAGGGCCCGACGAGCAGTACTTC
TRBV30	TRBD1	TRBJ2-5	-	CAWSQTGVGETQYF	TGTGCCTGGAGCCAAACAGGGGTCGGGGAGACCCAGTACTTC
TRBV29-1	-	TRBJ1-2	-	CSVEDLKGNYGYTF	TGCAGCGTTGAAGATCTGAAAGGGAACTATGGCTACACCTTC
TRBV30	-	TRBJ1-4	-	CAWSRRHEKLFF	TGTGCCTGGAGTCGGCGTCATGAAAAACTGTTTTTT
TRBV5-6	-	TRBJ1-5	once	CASSLYRGSTFNQPQHF	TGTGCCAGCAGCTTGTACCGGGGCTCAACTTTCAATCAGCCCCAGCATTTT
TRBV7-9	-	TRBJ1-1	-	CASSFQGAITEAFF	TGTGCCAGCAGCTTTCAAGGGGCGATCACTGAAGCTTTCTTT
TRBV5-4	-	TRBJ1-2	-	CASSLSVLNFPTGYGYTF	TGTGCCAGCAGCTTGTCTGTTCTGAACTTCCCAACGGGCTATGGCTACACCTTC
TRBV9	TRBD1	TRBJ2-5	-	CASSVGETGGIRETQYF	TGTGCCAGCAGCGTAGGGGAGACAGGGGGCATTCGGGAGACCCAGTACTTC
TRBV6-1	-	TRBJ1-2	-	CASSELRSYTF	TGTGCCAGCAGTGAATTAAGGAGCTACACCTTC
TRBV19	TRBD1	TRBJ1-2	-	CASRTGASIGYGYTF	TGTGCCAGTAGGACAGGGGCGTCGATTGGCTATGGCTACACCTTC
TRBV12-3/TRBV12-4	-	TRBJ2-1	-	CASSFGGTGGRYNEQFF	TGTGCCAGCAGTTTTGGTGGCACCGGGGGGCGTTACAATGAGCAGTTCTTC
TRBV5-1	-	TRBJ1-1	-	CASSLPGRDTEAFF	TGCGCCAGCAGCTTGCCTGGCAGGGACACTGAAGCTTTCTTT
TRBV7-2	TRBD1	TRBJ1-5	-	CASSSRPGTGYSNQPQHF	TGTGCCAGCAGCTCCCGTCCCGGGACAGGATATAGTAATCAGCCCCAGCATTTT
TRBV7-9	-	TRBJ1-5	once	CASSFGGQDQPQHF	TGTGCCAGCAGCTTTGGGGGGCAGGATCAGCCCCAGCATTTT
TRBV18	-	TRBJ2-5	-	CASSPRAASGETQYF	TGTGCCAGCTCACCGAGGGCCGCCTCGGGGGAGACCCAGTACTTC
TRBV6-5	-	TRBJ2-5	-	CASSYSTRVQETQYF	TGTGCCAGCAGTTACTCGACGAGGGTACAAGAGACCCAGTACTTC
TRBV6-5	-	TRBJ2-5	-	CASSYSTGVKTQYF	TGTGCCAGCAGTTACTCGACGGGGGTAAAGACCCAGTACTTC
TRBV6-5	-	TRBJ2-1	-	CASSYGGVSYNEQFF	TGTGCCAGCAGTTACGGGGGAGTCTCCTACAATGAGCAGTTCTTC
TRBV15	TRBD2	TRBJ2-5	-	CATSSFAGGSETQYF	TGTGCCACCAGCAGTTTTGCGGGGGGGTCAGAGACCCAGTACTTC
TRBV18	-	TRBJ1-5	-	CASSPAGSLNQPQHF	TGTGCCAGCTCACCAGCCGGGTCCCTCAATCAGCCCCAGCATTTT
TRBV3-1	-	TRBJ1-5	-	CASSQGASNQPQHF	TGTGCCAGCAGCCAGGGGGCGAGCAATCAGCCCCAGCATTTT
TRBV5-5	-	TRBJ2-7	-	CASSWGDTNYEQYF	TGTGCCAGCAGCTGGGGGGACACTAACTACGAGCAGTACTTC
TRBV5-4	TRBD1	TRBJ1-2	-	CASSIGQVLEQDGYTF	TGTGCCAGCAGCATCGGACAGGTCTTAGAACAGGATGGCTACACCTTC
TRBV13	-	TRBJ2-3	-	CASSLERTPQYF	TGTGCCAGCAGCCTGGAGCGGACCCCCCAGTATTTT
TRBV3-1	-	TRBJ2-4	-	CASSQEPDKIAVQYF	TGTGCCAGCAGCCAAGAACCCGACAAAATTGCCGTTCAGTACTTC
TRBV20-1	TRBD2	TRBJ2-5	-	CSAGSGLAVRETQYF	TGCAGTGCCGGTTCGGGTCTAGCGGTTAGGGAGACCCAGTACTTC
TRBV11-2	-	TRBJ1-2	-	CASSSDDGYTF	TGTGCCAGCAGCTCGGACGATGGCTACACCTTC
TRBV11-2	TRBD1	TRBJ2-3	-	CASSLGGDREGDTQYF	TGTGCCAGCAGCTTAGGGGGGGACAGGGAAGGAGATACGCAGTATTTT
TRBV20-1	-	TRBJ1-1	-	CSAREPLIKGRAFF	TGCAGTGCTAGAGAACCCCTTATTAAGGGTCGAGCTTTCTTT
TRBV5-6	-	TRBJ1-3	-	CASSPRRGRDSENTIYF	TGTGCCAGCAGCCCCCGGCGAGGCAGGGACTCTGAAAACACCATATATTTT
TRBV4-3	-	TRBJ2-5	-	CASSLNGTRDPSNPWAQYF	TGCGCCAGCAGCCTGAACGGGACACGCGACCCGAGTAATCCGTGGGCCCAGTACTTC
TRBV6-2/TRBV6-3	-	TRBJ2-6	-	CASIKSSGANVLTF	TGTGCCAGCATTAAGAGCTCTGGGGCCAACGTCCTGACTTTC
TRBV4-1	-	TRBJ1-1	-	CASSLTLAGRNTEAFF	TGCGCCAGCAGCCTAACCCTGGCCGGCCGGAACACTGAAGCTTTCTTT
TRBV6-6	-	TRBJ2-7	-	CASSYRDWNVEQYF	TGTGCCAGCAGTTACAGGGACTGGAACGTAGAGCAGTACTTC
TRBV5-1	TRBD1	TRBJ2-1	-	CASSLGQGDNEQFF	TGCGCCAGCAGCTTGGGACAGGGTGACAATGAGCAGTTCTTC
TRBV7-2	TRBD1	TRBJ1-1	once	CASRRDSVEAFF	TGTGCCAGCAGACGGGACAGCGTCGAAGCTTTCTTT
TRBV4-2	TRBD2	TRBJ2-1	-	CASSPGGGGASYNEQFF	TGTGCCAGCAGCCCCGGGGGCGGGGGGGCGTCCTACAATGAGCAGTTCTTC
TRBV29-1	-	TRBJ2-5	-	CSVGTQYF	TGCAGCGTTGGGACCCAGTACTTC
TRBV28	TRBD1	TRBJ1-4	-	CASSLGQEREKLFF	TGTGCCAGCAGCCTCGGACAGGAAAGAGAAAAACTGTTTTTT
TRBV5-1	TRBD1	TRBJ2-3	-	CASRDLQGPTDTQYF	TGCGCCAGCAGAGATTTACAGGGGCCCACAGATACGCAGTATTTT
TRBV7-8	TRBD1	TRBJ2-5	-	CASSLATGTGGETQYF	TGTGCCAGCAGCTTAGCTACCGGGACAGGGGGGGAGACCCAGTACTTC
TRBV11-2	-	TRBJ2-6	-	CASSLDGNFRSGANVLTF	TGTGCCAGCAGCTTAGATGGTAACTTCCGCTCTGGGGCCAACGTCCTGACTTTC